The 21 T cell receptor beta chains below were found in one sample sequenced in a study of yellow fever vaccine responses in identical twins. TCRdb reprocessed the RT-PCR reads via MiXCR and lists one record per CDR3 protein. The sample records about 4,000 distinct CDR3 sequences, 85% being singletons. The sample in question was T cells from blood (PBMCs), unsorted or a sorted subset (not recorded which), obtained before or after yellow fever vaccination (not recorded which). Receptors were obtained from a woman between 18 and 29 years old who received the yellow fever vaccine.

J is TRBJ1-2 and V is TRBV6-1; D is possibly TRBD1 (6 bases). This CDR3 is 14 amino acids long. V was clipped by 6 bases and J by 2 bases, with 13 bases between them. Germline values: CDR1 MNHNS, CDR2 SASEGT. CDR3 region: CASSRGGTNYGYTF. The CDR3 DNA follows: TGTGCCAGCAGCCGAGGGGGAACCAACTATGGCTACACCTTC.

CDR3 in DNA: TGTGCCTGGAGCAGTGGATCCCTCGCAGATACGCAGTATTTT. This sequence encodes CAWSSGSLADTQYF. This rearrangement joins TRBV30 to TRBJ2-3; no reliable D call. Per the germline V gene, CDR1 is GTSNPN and CDR2 is SVGIG (reference sequence). This CDR3 region has 14 residues. Trimming cost V 3 bases and J 4 bases, with 14 bases left between them.

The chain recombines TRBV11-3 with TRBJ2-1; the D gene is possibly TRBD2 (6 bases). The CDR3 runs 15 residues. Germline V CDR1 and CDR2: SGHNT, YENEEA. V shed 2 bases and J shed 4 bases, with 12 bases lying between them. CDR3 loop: CASSLSLAVYNEQFF. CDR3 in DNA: TGTGCCAGCAGCTTATCCTTAGCGGTATACAATGAGCAGTTCTTC. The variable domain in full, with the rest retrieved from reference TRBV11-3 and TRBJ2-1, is EAGVVQSPRYKIIEKKQPVAFWCNPISGHNTLYWYLQNLGQGPELLIRYENEEAVDDSQLPKDRFSAERLKGVDSTLKIQPAELGDSAVYLCASSLSLAVYNEQFFGPGTRLTVL.

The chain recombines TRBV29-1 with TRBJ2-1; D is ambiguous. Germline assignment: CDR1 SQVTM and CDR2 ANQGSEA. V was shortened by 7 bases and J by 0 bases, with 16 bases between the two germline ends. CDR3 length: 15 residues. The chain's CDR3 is CSAELVGSSYNEQFF. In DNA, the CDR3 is TGCAGCGCTGAGTTAGTGGGATCCTCCTACAATGAGCAGTTCTTC.

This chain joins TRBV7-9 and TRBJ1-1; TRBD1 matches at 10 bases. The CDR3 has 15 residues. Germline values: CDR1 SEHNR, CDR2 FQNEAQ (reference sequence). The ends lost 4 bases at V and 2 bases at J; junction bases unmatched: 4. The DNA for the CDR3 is TGTGCCAGCAGCTCCCGGGACAGGGGAAACACTGAAGCTTTCTTT. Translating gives CASSSRDRGNTEAFF.

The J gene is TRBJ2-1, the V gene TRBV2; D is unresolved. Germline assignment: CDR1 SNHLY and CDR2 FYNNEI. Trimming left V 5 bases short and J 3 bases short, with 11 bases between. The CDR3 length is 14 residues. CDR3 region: CASSIWPNYNEQFF. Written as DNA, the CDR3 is TGTGCCAGCAGTATATGGCCAAACTACAATGAGCAGTTCTTC.

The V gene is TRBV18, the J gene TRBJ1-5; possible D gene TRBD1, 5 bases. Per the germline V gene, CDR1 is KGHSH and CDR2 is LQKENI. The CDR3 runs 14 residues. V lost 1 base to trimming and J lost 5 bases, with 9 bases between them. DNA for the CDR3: TGTGCCAGCTCACCACAGGGGAGCGATCAGCCCCAGCATTTT. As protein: CASSPQGSDQPQHF. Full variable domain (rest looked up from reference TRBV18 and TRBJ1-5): NAGVMQNPRHLVRRRGQEARLRCSPMKGHSHVYWYRQLPEEGLKFMVYLQKENIIDESGMPKERFSAEFPKEGPSILRIQQVVRGDSAAYFCASSPQGSDQPQHFGDGTRLSIL.

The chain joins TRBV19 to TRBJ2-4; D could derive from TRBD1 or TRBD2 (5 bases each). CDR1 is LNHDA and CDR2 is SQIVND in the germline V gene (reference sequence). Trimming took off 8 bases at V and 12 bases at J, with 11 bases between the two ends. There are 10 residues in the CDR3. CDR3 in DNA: TGTGCCAGTGGGGGTAGTACTCAGTACTTC. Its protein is CASGGSTQYF.

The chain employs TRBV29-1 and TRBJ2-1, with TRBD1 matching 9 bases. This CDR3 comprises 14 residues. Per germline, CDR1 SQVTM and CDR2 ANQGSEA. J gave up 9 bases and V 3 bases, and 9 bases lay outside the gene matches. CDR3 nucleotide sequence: TGCAGCGTTGACCCTGGACAGGGGTTAATTGAGCAGTTCTTC. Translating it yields CSVDPGQGLIEQFF.

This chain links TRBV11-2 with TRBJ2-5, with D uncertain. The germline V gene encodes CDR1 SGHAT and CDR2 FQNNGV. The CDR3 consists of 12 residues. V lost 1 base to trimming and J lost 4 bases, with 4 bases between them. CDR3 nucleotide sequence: TGTGCCAGCAGCTTAGTAGGAGAGACCCAGTACTTC. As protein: CASSLVGETQYF.

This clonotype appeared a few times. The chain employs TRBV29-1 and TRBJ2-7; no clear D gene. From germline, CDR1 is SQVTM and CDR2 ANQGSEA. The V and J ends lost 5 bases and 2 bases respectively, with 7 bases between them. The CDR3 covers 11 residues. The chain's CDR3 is CSVRHPYEQYF. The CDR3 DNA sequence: TGCAGCGTTCGACATCCCTACGAGCAGTACTTC.

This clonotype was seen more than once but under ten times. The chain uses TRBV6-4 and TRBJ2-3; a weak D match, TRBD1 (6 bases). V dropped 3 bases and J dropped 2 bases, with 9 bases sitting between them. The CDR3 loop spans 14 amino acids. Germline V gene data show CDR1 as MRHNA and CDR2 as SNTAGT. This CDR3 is CASSEQGDTDTQYF. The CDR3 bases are TGTGCCAGCAGTGAACAGGGCGACACAGATACGCAGTATTTT.

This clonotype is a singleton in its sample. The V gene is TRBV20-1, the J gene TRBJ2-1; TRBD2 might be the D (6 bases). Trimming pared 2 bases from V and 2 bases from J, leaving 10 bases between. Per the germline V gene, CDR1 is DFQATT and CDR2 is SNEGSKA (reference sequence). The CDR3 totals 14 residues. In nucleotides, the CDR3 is TGCAGTGCTAGATACGGGGGAGCCTACAATGAGCAGTTCTTC. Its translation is CSARYGGAYNEQFF.

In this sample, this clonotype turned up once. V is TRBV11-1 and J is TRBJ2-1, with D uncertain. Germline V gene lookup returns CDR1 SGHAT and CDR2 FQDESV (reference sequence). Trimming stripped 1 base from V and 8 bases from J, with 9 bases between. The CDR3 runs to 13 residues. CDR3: CASSLVSVDEQFF. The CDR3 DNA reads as TGTGCCAGCAGCTTAGTCTCTGTCGATGAGCAGTTCTTC.

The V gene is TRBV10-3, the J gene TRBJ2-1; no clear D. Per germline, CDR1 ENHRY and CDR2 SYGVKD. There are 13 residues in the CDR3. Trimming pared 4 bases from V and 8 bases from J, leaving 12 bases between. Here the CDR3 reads CAISASPEDEQFF. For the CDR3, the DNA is TGTGCCATCAGTGCTAGTCCCGAGGATGAGCAGTTCTTC.

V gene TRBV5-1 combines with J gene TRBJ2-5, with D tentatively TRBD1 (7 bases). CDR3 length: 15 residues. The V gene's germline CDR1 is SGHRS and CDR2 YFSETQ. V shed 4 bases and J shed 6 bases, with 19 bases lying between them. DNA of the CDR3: TGCGCCAGCAGCCTCCCAGACAGGGCGGGAAAGACCCAGTACTTC. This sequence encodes CASSLPDRAGKTQYF.

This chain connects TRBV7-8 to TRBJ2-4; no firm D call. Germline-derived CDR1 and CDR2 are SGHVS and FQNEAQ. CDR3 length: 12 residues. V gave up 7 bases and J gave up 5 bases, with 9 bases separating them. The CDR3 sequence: CASISVENIQYF. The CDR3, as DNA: TGTGCCAGCATCAGCGTTGAAAACATTCAGTACTTC.

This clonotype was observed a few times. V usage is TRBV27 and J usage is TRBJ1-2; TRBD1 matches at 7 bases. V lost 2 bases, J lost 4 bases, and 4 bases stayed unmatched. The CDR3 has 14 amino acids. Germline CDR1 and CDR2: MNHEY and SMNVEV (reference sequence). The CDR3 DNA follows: TGTGCCAGCAGTTTAAGAGGGACAGCCTATGGCTACACCTTC. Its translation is CASSLRGTAYGYTF.

For the CDR3, the DNA is TGTGCCAGCAAGGGACAGGGCCAAGAGACCCAGTACTTC. Residues: CASKGQGQETQYF. The genes are TRBV13 and TRBJ2-5; 9 bases fit TRBD1. The CDR3 loop spans 13 amino acids. Trimming cost V 7 bases and J 1 base; bases outside gene matches: 1. CDR1 is PRHDT, CDR2 FYEKMQ, per germline (reference sequence). The entire variable domain, with the rest obtained from reference TRBV13 and TRBJ2-5, is as follows: AAGVIQSPRHLIKEKRETATLKCYPIPRHDTVYWYQQGPGQDPQFLISFYEKMQSDKGSIPDRFSAQQFSDYHSELNMSSLELGDSALYFCASKGQGQETQYFGPGTRLLVL.

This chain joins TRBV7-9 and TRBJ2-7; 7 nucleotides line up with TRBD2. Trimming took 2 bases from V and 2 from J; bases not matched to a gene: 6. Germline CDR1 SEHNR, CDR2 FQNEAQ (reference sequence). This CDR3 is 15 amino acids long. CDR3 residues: CASSLSGMVPYEQYF. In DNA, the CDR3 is TGTGCCAGCAGCTTAAGCGGGATGGTCCCCTACGAGCAGTACTTC.

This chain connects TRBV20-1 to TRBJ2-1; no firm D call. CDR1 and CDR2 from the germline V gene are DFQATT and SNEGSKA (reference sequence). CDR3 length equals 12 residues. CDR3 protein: CSGWAPGNEQFF. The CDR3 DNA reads TGCAGCGGATGGGCCCCTGGCAATGAGCAGTTCTTC.